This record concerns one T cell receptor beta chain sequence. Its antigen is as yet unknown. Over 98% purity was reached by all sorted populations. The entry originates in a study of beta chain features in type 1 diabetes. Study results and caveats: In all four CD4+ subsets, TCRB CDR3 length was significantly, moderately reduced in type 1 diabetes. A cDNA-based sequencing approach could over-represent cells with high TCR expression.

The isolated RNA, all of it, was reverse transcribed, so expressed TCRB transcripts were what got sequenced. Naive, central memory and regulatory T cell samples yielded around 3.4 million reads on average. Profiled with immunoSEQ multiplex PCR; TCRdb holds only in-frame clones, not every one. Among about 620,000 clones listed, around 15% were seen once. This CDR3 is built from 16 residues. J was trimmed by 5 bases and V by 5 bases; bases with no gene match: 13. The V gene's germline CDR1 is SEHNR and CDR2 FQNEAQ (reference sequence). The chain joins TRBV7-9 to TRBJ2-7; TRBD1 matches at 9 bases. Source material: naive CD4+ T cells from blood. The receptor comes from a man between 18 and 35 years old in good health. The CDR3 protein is CASSENRGTGYNEQYF. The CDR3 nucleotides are TGTGCCAGCAGCGAAAACCGCGGGACAGGGTATAACGAGCAGTACTTC.